This T cell receptor (beta chain) was identified in a study of identical twins. The CDR3 is 13 amino acids. Trimming pared 7 bases from V and 0 bases from J, leaving 12 bases between. Germline lookup yields CDR1 SQVTM and CDR2 ANQGSEA. Overall study results and limits: Not following the same donors, the study drew its conclusions from cross-sectional statistical analysis. The models systematically underestimated how much out-of-frame TCR alpha was shared in monozygotic twins.

This clonotype turned up a few times. Its antigen is currently unknown. MiXCR was run by TCRdb on the 5' RACE reads, yielding one entry per CDR3 protein. The sample contains approximately 500,000 distinct CDR3 sequences, nearly 15% of which appear only once. These same records also appear under a second study, on yellow fever vaccine responses in identical twins.

This receptor was taken from a woman aged 18-29 years in good health. The sample taken for sequencing was CD4+ T cells sorted from blood. The chain employs TRBV29-1 and TRBJ1-2, with D uncertain. This CDR3 is CSAEAHSNYGYTF. CDR3 nucleotides: TGCAGCGCGGAGGCCCATTCTAACTATGGCTACACCTTC.